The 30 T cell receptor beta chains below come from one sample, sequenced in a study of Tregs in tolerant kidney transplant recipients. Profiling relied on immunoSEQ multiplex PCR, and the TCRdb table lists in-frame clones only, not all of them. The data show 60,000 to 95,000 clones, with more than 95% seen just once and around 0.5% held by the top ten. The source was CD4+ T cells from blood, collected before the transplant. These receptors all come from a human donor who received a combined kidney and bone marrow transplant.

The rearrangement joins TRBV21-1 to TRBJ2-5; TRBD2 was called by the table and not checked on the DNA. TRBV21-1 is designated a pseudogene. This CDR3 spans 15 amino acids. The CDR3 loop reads CASSKDREGLETQYF. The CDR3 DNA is TGTGCCAGCAGCAAAGACCGGGAGGGCTTGGAGACCCAGTACTTC.

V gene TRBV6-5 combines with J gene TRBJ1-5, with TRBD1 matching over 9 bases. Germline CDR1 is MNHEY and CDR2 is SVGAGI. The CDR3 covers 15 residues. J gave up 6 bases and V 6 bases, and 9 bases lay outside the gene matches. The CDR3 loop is CASRHTGGAGQPQHF. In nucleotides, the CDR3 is TGTGCCAGCAGACACACAGGGGGCGCGGGTCAGCCCCAGCATTTT.

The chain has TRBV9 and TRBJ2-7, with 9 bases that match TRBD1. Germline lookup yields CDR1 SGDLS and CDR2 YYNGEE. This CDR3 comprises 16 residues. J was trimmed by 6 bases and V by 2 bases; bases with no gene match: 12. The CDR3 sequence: CASSVHQSDRGGEQYF. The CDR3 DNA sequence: TGTGCCAGCAGCGTTCACCAATCGGACAGGGGTGGCGAGCAGTACTTC.

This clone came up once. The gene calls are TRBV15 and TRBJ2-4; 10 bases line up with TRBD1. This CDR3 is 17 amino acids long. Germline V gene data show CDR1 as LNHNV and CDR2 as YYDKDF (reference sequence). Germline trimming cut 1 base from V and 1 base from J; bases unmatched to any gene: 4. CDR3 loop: CATSRAPGQGAKNIQYF. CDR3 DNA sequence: TGTGCCACCAGCAGAGCGCCGGGACAGGGGGCCAAAAACATTCAGTACTTC.

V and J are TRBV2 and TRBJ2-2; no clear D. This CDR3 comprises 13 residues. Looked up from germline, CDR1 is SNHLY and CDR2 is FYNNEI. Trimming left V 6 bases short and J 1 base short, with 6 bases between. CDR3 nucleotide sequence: TGTGCCAGCAGGCGAGGGAACACCGGGGAGCTGTTTTTT. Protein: CASRRGNTGELFF.

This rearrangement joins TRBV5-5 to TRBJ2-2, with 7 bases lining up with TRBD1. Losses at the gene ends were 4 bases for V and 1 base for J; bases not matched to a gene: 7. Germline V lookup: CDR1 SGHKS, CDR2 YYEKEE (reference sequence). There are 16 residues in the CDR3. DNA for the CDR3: TGTGCCAGCAGCGACGACAGGGTGAGGAACACCGGGGAGCTGTTTTTT. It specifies CASSDDRVRNTGELFF. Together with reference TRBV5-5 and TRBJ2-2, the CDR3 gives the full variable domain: DAGVTQSPTHLIKTRGQQVTLRCSPISGHKSVSWYQQVLGQGPQFIFQYYEKEERGRGNFPDRFSARQFPNYSSELNVNALLLGDSALYLCASSDDRVRNTGELFFGEGSRLTVL.

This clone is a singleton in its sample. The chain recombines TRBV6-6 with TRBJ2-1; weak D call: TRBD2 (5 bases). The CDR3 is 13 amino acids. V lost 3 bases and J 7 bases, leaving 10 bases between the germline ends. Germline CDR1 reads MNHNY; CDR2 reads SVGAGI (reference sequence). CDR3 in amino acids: CASSYRGWNEQFF. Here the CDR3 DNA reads TGTGCCAGCAGTTATCGGGGTTGGAATGAGCAGTTCTTC.

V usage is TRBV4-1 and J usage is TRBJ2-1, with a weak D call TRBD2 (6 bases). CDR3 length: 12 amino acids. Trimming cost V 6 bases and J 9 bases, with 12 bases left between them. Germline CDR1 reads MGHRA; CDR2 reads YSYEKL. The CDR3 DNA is TGCGCCAGCAGTAGACTAGTTGGTGAGCAGTTCTTC. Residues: CASSRLVGEQFF.

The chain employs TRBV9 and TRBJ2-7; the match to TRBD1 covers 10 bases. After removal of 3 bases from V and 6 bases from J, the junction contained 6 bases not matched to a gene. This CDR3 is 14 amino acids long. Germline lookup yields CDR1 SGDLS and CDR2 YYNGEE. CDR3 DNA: TGTGCCAGCAGCGCCGGGACAGGGGTTGGCGAGCAGTACTTC. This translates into CASSAGTGVGEQYF.

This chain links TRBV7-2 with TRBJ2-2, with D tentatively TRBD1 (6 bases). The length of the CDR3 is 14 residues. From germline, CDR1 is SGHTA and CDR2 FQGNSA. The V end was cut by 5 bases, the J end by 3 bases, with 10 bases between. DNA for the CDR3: TGTGCCAGCAGCAAGAACAGGGACACCGGGGAGCTGTTTTTT. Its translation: CASSKNRDTGELFF.

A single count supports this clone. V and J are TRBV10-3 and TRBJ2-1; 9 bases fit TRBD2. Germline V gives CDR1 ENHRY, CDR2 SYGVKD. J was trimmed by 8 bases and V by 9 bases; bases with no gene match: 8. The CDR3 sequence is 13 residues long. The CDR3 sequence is CAIRLAAEYEQFF. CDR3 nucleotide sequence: TGTGCCATTCGACTAGCGGCCGAGTATGAGCAGTTCTTC.

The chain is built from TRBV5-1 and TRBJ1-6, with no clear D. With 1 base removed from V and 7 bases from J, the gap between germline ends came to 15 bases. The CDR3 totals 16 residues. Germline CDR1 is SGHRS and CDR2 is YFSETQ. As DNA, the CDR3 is TGCGCCAGCAGCTTGATGGAGGGCCAAGGGAATTCACCCCTCCACTTT. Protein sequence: CASSLMEGQGNSPLHF. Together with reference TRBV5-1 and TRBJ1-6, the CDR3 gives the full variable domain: KAGVTQTPRYLIKTRGQQVTLSCSPISGHRSVSWYQQTPGQGLQFLFEYFSETQRNKGNFPGRFSGRQFSNSRSEMNVSTLELGDSALYLCASSLMEGQGNSPLHFGNGTRLTVT.

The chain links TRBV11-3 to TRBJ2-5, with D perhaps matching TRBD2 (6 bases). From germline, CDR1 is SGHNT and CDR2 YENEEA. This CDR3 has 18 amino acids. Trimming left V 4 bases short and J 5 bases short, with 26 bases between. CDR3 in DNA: TGTGCCAGCAGCTCCTCGGAGGGTGTCGATGGTCGTCAGGAGACCCAGTACTTC. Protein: CASSSSEGVDGRQETQYF.

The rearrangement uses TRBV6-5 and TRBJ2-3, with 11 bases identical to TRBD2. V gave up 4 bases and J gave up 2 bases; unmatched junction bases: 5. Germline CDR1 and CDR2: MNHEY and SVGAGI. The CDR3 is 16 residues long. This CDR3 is CASSSTSGGPTDTQYF. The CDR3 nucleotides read TGTGCCAGCAGTTCTACTAGCGGGGGCCCCACAGATACGCAGTATTTT.

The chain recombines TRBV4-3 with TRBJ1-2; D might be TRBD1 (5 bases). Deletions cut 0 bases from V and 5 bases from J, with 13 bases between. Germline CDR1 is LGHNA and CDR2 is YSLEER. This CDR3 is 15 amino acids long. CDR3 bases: TGCGCCAGCAGCCAAGATGGCGGGGCAGTTTATGGCTACACCTTC. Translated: CASSQDGGAVYGYTF.

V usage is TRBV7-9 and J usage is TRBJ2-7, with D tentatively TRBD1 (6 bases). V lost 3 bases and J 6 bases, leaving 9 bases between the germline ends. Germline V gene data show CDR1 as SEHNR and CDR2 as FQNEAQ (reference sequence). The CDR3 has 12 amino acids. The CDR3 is CASSFRDTEQYF. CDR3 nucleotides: TGTGCCAGCAGCTTCCGGGACACCGAGCAGTACTTC.

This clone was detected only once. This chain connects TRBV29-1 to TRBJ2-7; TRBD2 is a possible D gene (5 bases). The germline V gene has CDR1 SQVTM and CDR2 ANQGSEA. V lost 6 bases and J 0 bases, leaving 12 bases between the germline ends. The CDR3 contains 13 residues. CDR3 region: CSVARDHSYEQYF. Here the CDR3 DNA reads TGCAGCGTGGCCCGGGATCACTCCTACGAGCAGTACTTC.

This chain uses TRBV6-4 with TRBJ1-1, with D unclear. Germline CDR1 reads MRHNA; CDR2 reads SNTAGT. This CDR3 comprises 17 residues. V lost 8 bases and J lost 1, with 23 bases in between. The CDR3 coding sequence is TGTGCCAGCCCTAGGAGTATAACCTATTCCTCGAACACTGAAGCTTTCTTT. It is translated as CASPRSITYSSNTEAFF.

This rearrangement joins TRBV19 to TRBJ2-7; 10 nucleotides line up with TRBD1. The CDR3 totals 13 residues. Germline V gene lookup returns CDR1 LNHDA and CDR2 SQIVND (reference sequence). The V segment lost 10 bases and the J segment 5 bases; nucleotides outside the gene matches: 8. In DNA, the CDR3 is TGTGCCACTAGCCGGGACAGGGGCCACGAGCAGTACTTC. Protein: CATSRDRGHEQYF.

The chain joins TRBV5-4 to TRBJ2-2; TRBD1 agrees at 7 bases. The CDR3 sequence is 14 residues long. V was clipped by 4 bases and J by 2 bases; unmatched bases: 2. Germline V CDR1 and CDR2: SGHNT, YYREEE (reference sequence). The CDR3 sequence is CASSRDRNTGELFF. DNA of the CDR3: TGTGCCAGCAGCCGGGACAGAAACACCGGGGAGCTGTTTTTT. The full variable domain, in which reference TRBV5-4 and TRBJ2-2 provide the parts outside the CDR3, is ETGVTQSPTHLIKTRGQQVTLRCSSQSGHNTVSWYQQALGQGPQFIFQYYREEENGRGNFPPRFSGLQFPNYSSELNVNALELDDSALYLCASSRDRNTGELFFGEGSRLTVL.

This CDR3 is CASSVLPGAGEKLFF. In DNA form, the CDR3 reads TGTGCCAGCAGCGTTTTACCCGGGGCGGGGGAAAAACTGTTTTTT. The J gene is TRBJ1-4, the V gene TRBV9, with TRBD1 as a possible D gene (5 bases). The germline gives CDR1 SGDLS, CDR2 YYNGEE. Deletions cut 2 bases from V and 8 bases from J, with 16 bases between. The CDR3 is made up of 15 amino acids.

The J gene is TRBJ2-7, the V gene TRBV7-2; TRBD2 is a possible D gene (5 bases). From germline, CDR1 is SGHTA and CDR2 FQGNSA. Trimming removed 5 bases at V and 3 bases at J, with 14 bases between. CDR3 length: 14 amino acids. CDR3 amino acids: CASSVDYGLYEQYF. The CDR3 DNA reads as TGTGCCAGCAGCGTCGACTACGGACTCTACGAGCAGTACTTC.

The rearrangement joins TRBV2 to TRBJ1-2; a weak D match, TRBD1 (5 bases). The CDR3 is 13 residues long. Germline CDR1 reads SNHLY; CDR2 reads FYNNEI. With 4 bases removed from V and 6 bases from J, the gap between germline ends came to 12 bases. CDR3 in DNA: TGTGCCAGCAGTGCCCAAGGGGCTGATGGCTACACCTTC. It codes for CASSAQGADGYTF.

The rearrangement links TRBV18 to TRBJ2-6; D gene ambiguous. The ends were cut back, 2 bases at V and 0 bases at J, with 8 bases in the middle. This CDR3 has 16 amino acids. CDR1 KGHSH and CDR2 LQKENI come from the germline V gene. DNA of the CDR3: TGTGCCAGCTCACCAGGGCCTAACTCTGGGGCCAACGTCCTGACTTTC. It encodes CASSPGPNSGANVLTF.

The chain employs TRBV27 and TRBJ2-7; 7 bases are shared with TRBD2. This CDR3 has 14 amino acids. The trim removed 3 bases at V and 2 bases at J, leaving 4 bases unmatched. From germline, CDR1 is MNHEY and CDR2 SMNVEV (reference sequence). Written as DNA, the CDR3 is TGTGCCAGCAGTTTGAAAGCGGGGCCCTACGAGCAGTACTTC. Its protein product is CASSLKAGPYEQYF.

The CDR3 DNA sequence: TGTGCCAGCAGCCCGGACAGGGTAGGGGAGACCCAGTACTTC. This encodes CASSPDRVGETQYF. The rearrangement uses TRBV7-7 and TRBJ2-5; 8 nucleotides agree with TRBD1. V gave up 5 bases and J gave up 5 bases; unmatched junction bases: 7. Germline CDR1 is SSHAT and CDR2 is FNYEAQ (reference sequence). This CDR3 region has 14 residues. Together with reference TRBV7-7 and TRBJ2-5, the CDR3 gives the full variable domain: GAGVSQSPRYKVTKRGQDVTLRCDPISSHATLYWYQQALGQGPEFLTYFNYEAQPDKSGLPSDRFSAERPEGSISTLTIQRTEQRDSAMYRCASSPDRVGETQYFGPGTRLLVL.

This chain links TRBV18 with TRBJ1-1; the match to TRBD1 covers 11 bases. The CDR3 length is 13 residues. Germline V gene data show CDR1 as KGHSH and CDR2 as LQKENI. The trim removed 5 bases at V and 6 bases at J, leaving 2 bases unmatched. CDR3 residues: CASSSGQGAEAFF. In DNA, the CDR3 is TGTGCCAGCTCATCGGGACAGGGGGCTGAAGCTTTCTTT.

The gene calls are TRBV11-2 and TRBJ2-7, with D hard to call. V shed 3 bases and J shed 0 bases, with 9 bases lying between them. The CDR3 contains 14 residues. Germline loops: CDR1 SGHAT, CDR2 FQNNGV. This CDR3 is CASSFRSFSYEQYF. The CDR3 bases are TGTGCCAGCAGCTTCAGATCCTTCTCCTACGAGCAGTACTTC.

CDR3 DNA: TGCGCCAGCAGCTCCGACAGGGATGGAGCTTTCTTT. This encodes CASSSDRDGAFF. This chain connects TRBV5-1 to TRBJ1-1; 7 positions match TRBD1. The CDR3 spans 12 residues. The J segment lost 10 bases and the V segment lost 3 bases, leaving 6 bases of the junction unmatched. Germline V gives CDR1 SGHRS, CDR2 YFSETQ. Supplemented by reference TRBV5-1 and TRBJ1-1, the full variable domain reads KAGVTQTPRYLIKTRGQQVTLSCSPISGHRSVSWYQQTPGQGLQFLFEYFSETQRNKGNFPGRFSGRQFSNSRSEMNVSTLELGDSALYLCASSSDRDGAFFGQGTRLTVV.

The CDR3 DNA follows: TGTGCCAGCAGTTTTCTGGGGGGTGGGACAGATACGCAGTATTTT. It translates to CASSFLGGGTDTQYF. The gene calls are TRBV27 and TRBJ2-3, with a tentative D call TRBD2 (6 bases). Trimming left V 3 bases short and J 3 bases short, with 13 bases between. CDR1 and CDR2 from the germline V gene are MNHEY and SMNVEV (reference sequence). CDR3 size: 15 residues.